Sequencing of this T cell receptor (beta chain) was carried out in a study of blood T cell repertoires in COVID-19. Study information: The origin of the acute and convalescent COVID-19 samples was the United States, Italy and Spain. Sources were T cells, B-cell-depleted T cells, or PBMCs; the material itself was cDNA or gDNA.

This table comes from immunoSEQ multiplex PCR, and its TCRdb copy is limited to in-frame clones, with some not included. Of around 220,000 clones in the sample, around 86% are singletons; the top ten hold 10% to 13%. Those enrolled in Seattle joined during active infection and were followed longitudinally afterward. Germline CDR1 reads SGHDT; CDR2 reads YYEEEE. This CDR3 region has 16 residues. With 3 bases removed from V and 5 bases from J, the gap between germline ends came to 17 bases. The clonotype originates from a woman between 50 and 59 years old with COVID-19, enrolled during active disease. The sequenced sample was peripheral blood. This rearrangement joins TRBV5-6 to TRBJ2-2; D unresolved. CDR3 bases: TGTGCCAGCAGCTCGCGAACCGTGCGAGGTACCGGGGAGCTGTTTTTT. This gives the protein CASSSRTVRGTGELFF.